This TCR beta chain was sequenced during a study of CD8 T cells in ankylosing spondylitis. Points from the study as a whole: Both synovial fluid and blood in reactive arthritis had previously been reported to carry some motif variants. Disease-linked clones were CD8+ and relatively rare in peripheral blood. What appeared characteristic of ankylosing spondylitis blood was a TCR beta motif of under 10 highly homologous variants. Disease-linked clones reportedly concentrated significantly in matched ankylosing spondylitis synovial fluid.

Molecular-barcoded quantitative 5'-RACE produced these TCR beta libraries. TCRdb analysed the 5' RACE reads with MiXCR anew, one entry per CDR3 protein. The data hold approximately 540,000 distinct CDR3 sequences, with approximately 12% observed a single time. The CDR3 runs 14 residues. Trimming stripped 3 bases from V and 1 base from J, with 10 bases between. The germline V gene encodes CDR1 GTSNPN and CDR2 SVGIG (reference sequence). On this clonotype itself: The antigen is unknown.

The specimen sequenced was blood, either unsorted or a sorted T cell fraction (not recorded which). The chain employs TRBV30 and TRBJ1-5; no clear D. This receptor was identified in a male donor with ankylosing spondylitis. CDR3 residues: CAWSSGVSNQPQHF. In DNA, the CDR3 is TGTGCCTGGAGCTCCGGAGTCAGCAATCAGCCCCAGCATTTT.